These T cell receptor beta chains were read from a single sample in a study of CD8 T cells in Susac syndrome. TCRdb re-analysed the immunoSEQ multiplex PCR reads in MiXCR, keeping a single row per CDR3 protein. This sample carries tens of thousands of distinct CDR3 sequences, approximately 96% of them seen once, and the ten largest clones take roughly 0.62%. The sequenced sample consisted of CD8+ T cells from PBMCs. Receptor source: a human donor with Susac syndrome. CDR3s include the opening cysteine and the closing phenylalanine or tryptophan. A D gene is named only where the DNA matches it firmly. Some rows have no size entry. The others give once, few or many, or a class for an expanded clone.

CDR3 protein: CASSQTGENTEAFF
CDR3 DNA: TGTGCCAGCAGTCAGACAGGGGAGAACACTGAAGCTTTCTTT
CDR3 length: 14
D gene: TRBD1
V gene: TRBV25-1
J gene: TRBJ1-1
clone size: -

CDR3 protein: CATSIYCKVISNQPQHF
CDR3 DNA: TGTGCCACCAGCATATACTGTAAAGTAATTAGCAATCAGCCCCAGCATTTT
CDR3 length: 17
D gene: -
V gene: TRBV6-1
J gene: TRBJ1-5
clone size: -

CDR3 protein: CASSLAPGVGNTIYF
CDR3 DNA: TGTGCCAGCAGCTTAGCGCCGGGGGTTGGAAACACCATATATTTT
CDR3 length: 15
D gene: -
V gene: TRBV7-6
J gene: TRBJ1-3
clone size: -

CDR3 protein: CASSLAQGRYGANVLTF
CDR3 DNA: TGTGCCAGCAGCTTGGCGCAGGGGAGGTATGGGGCCAACGTCCTGACTTTC
CDR3 length: 17
D gene: -
V gene: TRBV11-2
J gene: TRBJ2-6
clone size: once

CDR3 protein: CSVEWDSNYGYTF
CDR3 DNA: TGCAGCGTTGAATGGGACAGTAACTATGGCTACACCTTC
CDR3 length: 13
D gene: TRBD1
V gene: TRBV29-1
J gene: TRBJ1-2
clone size: -

CDR3 protein: CASSAGGTSGPYNEQFF
CDR3 DNA: TGTGCCAGCAGTGCCGGCGGGACTAGCGGGCCCTACAATGAGCAGTTCTTC
CDR3 length: 17
D gene: TRBD2
V gene: TRBV6-1
J gene: TRBJ2-1
clone size: -

CDR3 protein: CSATRTLYGYTF
CDR3 DNA: TGCAGTGCTACCCGGACTCTTTATGGCTACACCTTC
CDR3 length: 12
D gene: -
V gene: TRBV20-1
J gene: TRBJ1-2
clone size: -

CDR3 protein: CASSQEGEAGAHNEQFF
CDR3 DNA: TGTGCCAGCAGCCAAGAGGGGGAAGCGGGGGCTCACAATGAGCAGTTCTTC
CDR3 length: 17
D gene: TRBD2
V gene: TRBV14
J gene: TRBJ2-1
clone size: -

CDR3 protein: CASSPTGTGNEKLFF
CDR3 DNA: TGTGCCAGCAGCCCCACCGGGACAGGGAATGAAAAACTGTTTTTT
CDR3 length: 15
D gene: TRBD1
V gene: TRBV3-1
J gene: TRBJ1-4
clone size: -

CDR3 protein: CASSPLEEKLFF
CDR3 DNA: TGTGCCAGCAGCCCCCTGGAGGAAAAACTGTTTTTT
CDR3 length: 12
D gene: -
V gene: TRBV7-9
J gene: TRBJ1-4
clone size: -

CDR3 protein: CASSLLAGGRDTQYF
CDR3 DNA: TGTGCCAGCAGCTTACTAGCGGGGGGTAGAGATACGCAGTATTTT
CDR3 length: 15
D gene: TRBD2
V gene: TRBV7-9
J gene: TRBJ2-3
clone size: once

CDR3 protein: CASSYGTNYGYTF
CDR3 DNA: TGTGCCAGCAGTTACGGGACTAACTATGGCTACACCTTC
CDR3 length: 13
D gene: -
V gene: TRBV6-5
J gene: TRBJ1-2
clone size: few

CDR3 protein: CAWSDDGETQYF
CDR3 DNA: TGTGCCTGGAGTGATGATGGAGAGACCCAGTACTTC
CDR3 length: 12
D gene: -
V gene: TRBV30
J gene: TRBJ2-5
clone size: -

CDR3 protein: CASSGGPGGEQYF
CDR3 DNA: TGTGCCAGCAGCGGTGGGCCAGGGGGTGAGCAGTACTTC
CDR3 length: 13
D gene: TRBD1
V gene: TRBV9
J gene: TRBJ2-7
clone size: -

CDR3 protein: CASSLQGSTEAFF
CDR3 DNA: TGTGCCAGCTCACTACAGGGTAGCACTGAAGCTTTCTTT
CDR3 length: 13
D gene: -
V gene: TRBV18
J gene: TRBJ1-1
clone size: -

CDR3 protein: CASSPQGLSGNTIYF
CDR3 DNA: TGCGCCAGCAGCCCACAGGGGCTCTCTGGAAACACCATATATTTT
CDR3 length: 15
D gene: TRBD1
V gene: TRBV5-1
J gene: TRBJ1-3
clone size: -

CDR3 protein: CASSVASNEKLFF
CDR3 DNA: TGTGCCAGCAGCGTAGCTAGTAATGAAAAACTGTTTTTT
CDR3 length: 13
D gene: -
V gene: TRBV9
J gene: TRBJ1-4
clone size: -

CDR3 protein: CASSQEAITRELFF
CDR3 DNA: TGCGCCAGCAGCCAAGAGGCAATCACAAGAGAGCTGTTTTTT
CDR3 length: 14
D gene: -
V gene: TRBV4-1
J gene: TRBJ2-2
clone size: -

CDR3 protein: CASRYAGRRETQYF
CDR3 DNA: TGTGCCAGCCGGTATGCGGGCCGACGGGAGACCCAGTACTTC
CDR3 length: 14
D gene: -
V gene: TRBV6-2/TRBV6-3
J gene: TRBJ2-5
clone size: -

CDR3 protein: CASSYLAGGPPGEQFF
CDR3 DNA: TGTGCCAGCAGTTACTTAGCGGGGGGCCCTCCGGGAGAGCAGTTCTTC
CDR3 length: 16
D gene: TRBD2
V gene: TRBV6-6
J gene: TRBJ2-1
clone size: -

CDR3 protein: CASRLSGQYNSPLHF
CDR3 DNA: TGTGCCAGCAGACTATCAGGACAGTATAATTCACCCCTCCACTTT
CDR3 length: 15
D gene: -
V gene: TRBV7-3
J gene: TRBJ1-6
clone size: once

CDR3 protein: CSVEEERETQYF
CDR3 DNA: TGCAGCGTTGAAGAGGAACGGGAGACCCAGTACTTC
CDR3 length: 12
D gene: -
V gene: TRBV29-1
J gene: TRBJ2-5
clone size: -

CDR3 protein: CASRRNRGQETQYF
CDR3 DNA: TGTGCCAGCAGAAGGAACAGGGGACAAGAGACCCAGTACTTC
CDR3 length: 14
D gene: TRBD1
V gene: TRBV28
J gene: TRBJ2-5
clone size: once

CDR3 protein: CSARVLRGKGRISYEQYF
CDR3 DNA: TGCAGTGCTAGAGTTCTCAGGGGAAAAGGGAGAATCTCCTACGAGCAGTACTTC
CDR3 length: 18
D gene: -
V gene: TRBV20-1
J gene: TRBJ2-7
clone size: once

CDR3 protein: CASTHAALNNEQFF
CDR3 DNA: TGTGCCAGCACCCACGCCGCGCTTAACAATGAGCAGTTCTTC
CDR3 length: 14
D gene: -
V gene: TRBV3-1
J gene: TRBJ2-1
clone size: -

CDR3 protein: CSALPSDAYEQYF
CDR3 DNA: TGCAGTGCCCTCCCAAGCGATGCGTACGAGCAGTACTTC
CDR3 length: 13
D gene: -
V gene: TRBV20-1
J gene: TRBJ2-7
clone size: -

CDR3 protein: CSVGDYEQYF
CDR3 DNA: TGCAGTGTGGGAGACTACGAGCAGTACTTC
CDR3 length: 10
D gene: -
V gene: TRBV20-1
J gene: TRBJ2-7
clone size: -